What follows are 31 T cell receptor beta chains derived from one specimen sequenced in a study of T cells after yellow fever vaccination. TCRdb called the 5' RACE reads again in MiXCR, with one record for every CDR3 protein. The sample carries under 200,000 distinct CDR3 sequences, around 10% recorded once. The sequencing used CD8+ T cells sorted from PBMCs, collected 15 days after the yellow fever booster vaccination. The receptors stem from a man in his late teens or twenties who received the YFV17D yellow fever vaccine.

The rearrangement uses TRBV27 and TRBJ1-2; no reliable D call. There are 15 residues in the CDR3. V was pared by 0 bases and J by 4 bases, with 12 bases between. The germline V gene has CDR1 MNHEY and CDR2 SMNVEV (reference sequence). CDR3: CASSLSDGVLYGYTF. The CDR3 nucleotides are TGTGCCAGCAGTTTATCGGACGGCGTCCTCTATGGCTACACCTTC.

This clonotype was recorded a few times. The chain has TRBV13 and TRBJ2-3; 9 bases fit TRBD2. Trimming took 5 bases from V and 4 from J; bases not matched to a gene: 10. Germline V gene sequence: CDR1 PRHDT, CDR2 FYEKMQ (reference sequence). This CDR3 is built from 16 residues. The CDR3: CASSRGIRGGADTQYF. The DNA of the CDR3 is TGTGCCAGCAGCCGGGGGATTCGCGGGGGGGCAGATACGCAGTATTTT.

This clonotype showed up just a few times. This chain uses TRBV7-9 with TRBJ2-7; 7 positions agree with TRBD2. This CDR3 has 17 residues. Unmatched junction bases numbered 13, after V lost 3 bases and J lost 2 bases. From germline, CDR1 is SEHNR and CDR2 FQNEAQ (reference sequence). This chain's CDR3 is CASSFLTGGLTPYEQYF. The CDR3 DNA reads as TGTGCCAGCAGCTTTCTTACCGGGGGACTAACACCCTACGAGCAGTACTTC.

In its sample, this clonotype was seen many times. The chain joins TRBV4-1 to TRBJ2-2, with D perhaps TRBD2 (5 bases). This CDR3 is 15 amino acids long. The V end lost 7 bases, the J end lost 8 bases, and 20 bases lay between the germline ends. Germline CDR1 is MGHRA and CDR2 is YSYEKL. CDR3 bases: TGCGCCAGCACCCTTTCTGCCGGGGATGAGGGGGAGCTGTTTTTT. Translation: CASTLSAGDEGELFF.

This CDR3 is CASSLINEKLFF. In DNA, the CDR3 is TGTGCCAGCAGCCTTATTAATGAAAAACTGTTTTTT. The chain links TRBV7-9 to TRBJ1-4; D gene unclear. CDR1 is SEHNR and CDR2 is FQNEAQ in the germline V gene (reference sequence). The CDR3 runs 12 residues. Trimming took 5 bases from V and 4 from J, leaving 5 bases between them.

This clonotype was seen only a few times. V gene TRBV27 combines with J gene TRBJ2-2; D remains unclear. Per germline, CDR1 MNHEY and CDR2 SMNVEV (reference sequence). Between the trimmed V and J ends, which lost 3 bases and 1 base, there was a span of 18 bases. The CDR3 consists of 18 residues. The CDR3 reads CASSLAGISLRNTGELFF. CDR3 DNA sequence: TGTGCCAGCAGTTTGGCTGGTATCTCCCTACGGAACACCGGGGAGCTGTTTTTT.

The rearrangement joins TRBV9 to TRBJ1-2; 7 nucleotides align to TRBD1. The ends lost 3 bases at V and 5 bases at J; junction bases unmatched: 7. This CDR3 spans 14 amino acids. CDR1 and CDR2 from the germline V gene are SGDLS and YYNGEE. The CDR3 loop is CASSAPGQRYGYTF. The CDR3 nucleotides read TGTGCCAGCAGCGCCCCGGGACAGAGATATGGCTACACCTTC.

The genes are TRBV18 and TRBJ2-1; D gene uncertain. Trimming stripped 0 bases from V and 7 bases from J, with 19 bases between. This CDR3 is built from 17 residues. Germline CDR1 is KGHSH and CDR2 is LQKENI. The CDR3, as DNA: TGTGCCAGCTCACCACCGGTCCGTATCAAGGAAGAGAATGAGCAGTTCTTC. Translating it yields CASSPPVRIKEENEQFF.

The V and J genes are TRBV5-5 and TRBJ1-1, with TRBD1 as a possible D gene (5 bases). V was pared by 0 bases and J by 4 bases, with 13 bases between. The germline V gene encodes CDR1 SGHKS and CDR2 YYEKEE (reference sequence). The CDR3 totals 15 residues. The CDR3, as DNA: TGTGCCAGCAGCTTGGCCTCTGGGGGGGGCACTGAAGCTTTCTTT. It is translated as CASSLASGGGTEAFF.

In this sample, this clonotype turned up a few times. The chain uses TRBV6-1 and TRBJ2-7, with TRBD1 matching over 12 bases. The V gene end was trimmed by 4 bases and the J gene end by 4 bases; junction bases not matched to a gene: 5. CDR3 length equals 15 residues. Germline loops: CDR1 MNHNS, CDR2 SASEGT. The CDR3 coding sequence is TGTGCCAGCAGTGGGCCGGGACAGGGGGCGTACGAGCAGTACTTC. It yields the protein CASSGPGQGAYEQYF.

This chain connects TRBV27 to TRBJ1-2; D unresolved. Looked up from germline, CDR1 is MNHEY and CDR2 is SMNVEV (reference sequence). This CDR3 region has 14 residues. V lost 5 bases and J 6 bases, leaving 16 bases between the germline ends. CDR3: CASSPMVLGDGYTF. The CDR3 coding sequence is TGTGCCAGCAGTCCCATGGTTTTGGGCGATGGCTACACCTTC.

This clonotype was seen a handful of times. The V call is TRBV7-9, the J call TRBJ2-2; 7 bases line up with TRBD1. This CDR3 is built from 16 residues. CDR1 is SEHNR, CDR2 FQNEAQ, per germline (reference sequence). With V trimmed by 4 bases and J by 1 base, 6 bases remained unmatched. Written as DNA, the CDR3 is TGTGCCAGCAGCTCCTTTGACAGGGTGAACACCGGGGAGCTGTTTTTT. Protein: CASSSFDRVNTGELFF.

The gene calls are TRBV5-1 and TRBJ2-7; D remains unclear. This CDR3 contains 13 residues. Trimming cost V 4 bases and J 6 bases, with 14 bases left between them. CDR1 is SGHRS, CDR2 YFSETQ, per germline. DNA for the CDR3: TGCGCCAGCAGCCACGAACTCCCCATCGAGCAGTACGTC. Translation: CASSHELPIEQYV.

The V gene is TRBV6-6, the J gene TRBJ2-2; D might be TRBD1 (6 bases). The V and J ends lost 0 bases and 7 bases respectively, with 12 bases between them. Germline lookup yields CDR1 MNHNY and CDR2 SVGAGI (reference sequence). The CDR3 covers 15 residues. The CDR3 DNA reads TGTGCCAGCAGTTACTCCCTAGGGGGAAACGGGGAGCTGTTTTTT. Amino acids: CASSYSLGGNGELFF.

This clonotype has only a few counts. V is TRBV9 and J is TRBJ2-1; D gene unclear. Deletions cut 4 bases from V and 0 bases from J, with 8 bases between. The CDR3 covers 14 residues. CDR1 is SGDLS and CDR2 is YYNGEE in the germline V gene. This CDR3 is CASSLGISYNEQFF. CDR3 coding DNA: TGTGCCAGCAGCCTAGGGATCTCCTACAATGAGCAGTTCTTC. The full variable domain, in which reference TRBV9 and TRBJ2-1 provide the parts outside the CDR3, is DSGVTQTPKHLITATGQRVTLRCSPRSGDLSVYWYQQSLDQGLQFLIQYYNGEERAKGNILERFSAQQFPDLHSELNLSSLELGDSALYFCASSLGISYNEQFFGPGTRLTVL.

This clonotype was seen a few times. This rearrangement joins TRBV6-2 or TRBV6-3 to TRBJ2-5, with 7 bases fitting TRBD2. Germline V gives CDR1 MNHEY, CDR2 SVGEGT. The CDR3 is 15 residues long. With 7 bases clipped from V and 2 bases from J, the junction kept 10 bases outside the gene matches. CDR3 sequence: CASNQYGGLQETQYF. In nucleotides, the CDR3 is TGTGCCAGCAATCAATACGGGGGGTTACAAGAGACCCAGTACTTC.

The table lists this clonotype with a few counts. The V gene is TRBV7-9, the J gene TRBJ2-3; D not certain. Germline CDR1 is SEHNR and CDR2 is FQNEAQ (reference sequence). V was cut by 7 bases and J by 5 bases, with 10 bases left in between. The CDR3 covers 12 residues. Here the CDR3 DNA reads TGTGCCAGCACCTTCATCAGAGATACGCAGTATTTT. Translating gives CASTFIRDTQYF. Using reference TRBV7-9 and TRBJ2-3 for the parts outside the CDR3, the full variable domain is DTGVSQNPRHKITKRGQNVTFRCDPISEHNRLYWYRQTLGQGPEFLTYFQNEAQLEKSRLLSDRFSAERPKGSFSTLEIQRTEQGDSAMYLCASTFIRDTQYFGPGTRLTVL.

The chain employs TRBV20-1 and TRBJ2-3; 9 bases match TRBD2. The V and J ends lost 0 bases and 5 bases, in that order; junction bases with no gene match: 12. The CDR3 is 17 amino acids. Germline CDR1 DFQATT, CDR2 SNEGSKA (reference sequence). The CDR3 DNA sequence: TGCAGTGCTAGAGATTCTCGAACTAGCGGGTTCGTAGATACGCAGTATTTT. It codes for CSARDSRTSGFVDTQYF.

Ten or more counts support this clonotype. The gene calls are TRBV5-8 and TRBJ2-3, with a tentative D call TRBD1 (5 bases). Germline lookup yields CDR1 SGHTS and CDR2 YDEGEE. V was clipped by 3 bases and J by 0 bases, with 14 bases between them. The CDR3 runs 16 residues. This chain's CDR3 is CASSSPDRFSTDTQYF. The CDR3 DNA reads as TGTGCCAGCAGCTCCCCCGACAGATTCAGCACAGATACGCAGTATTTT.

This chain joins TRBV2 and TRBJ2-2; the D call may be TRBD1 or TRBD2 (5 bases each). The CDR3 has 12 amino acids. The V end lost 9 bases, the J end lost 2 bases, and 7 bases lay between the germline ends. Germline V gives CDR1 SNHLY, CDR2 FYNNEI. The chain's CDR3 is CARGENTGELFF. The CDR3 DNA is TGTGCCAGGGGGGAAAACACCGGGGAGCTGTTTTTT.

This clonotype was detected only a few times. The genes are TRBV4-1 and TRBJ2-7, with D unclear. CDR3 length: 13 amino acids. V lost 1 base to trimming and J lost 4 bases, with 8 bases between them. Germline CDR1 and CDR2: MGHRA and YSYEKL. In DNA form, the CDR3 reads TGCGCCAGCAGCCAAGGCGGCCAGTACGAGCAGTACGTC. It encodes CASSQGGQYEQYV.

This chain links TRBV7-9 with TRBJ1-1; unclear D gene. The V and J ends lost 3 bases and 2 bases respectively, with 10 bases between them. CDR3 length equals 14 residues. CDR1 is SEHNR, CDR2 FQNEAQ, per germline (reference sequence). CDR3: CASSFVRRNTEAFF. DNA for the CDR3: TGTGCCAGCAGCTTCGTGAGGAGAAACACTGAAGCTTTCTTT.

In this sample, this clonotype turned up a few times. The genes are TRBV7-8 and TRBJ2-7; D possibly corresponds to TRBD2 (5 bases). The germline V and J ends were trimmed by 4 bases and 4 bases, with 20 bases remaining between them. Germline CDR1 and CDR2: SGHVS and FQNEAQ. The CDR3 is made up of 16 amino acids. The CDR3 loop reads CASSYPPRANLYEQYV. The CDR3 coding sequence is TGTGCCAGCAGCTACCCACCGAGGGCAAACTTGTACGAGCAGTACGTC.

This clonotype has only a few counts. The chain links TRBV27 to TRBJ2-3; no clear D. Trimming left V 6 bases short and J 3 bases short, with 10 bases between. The CDR3 length is 13 residues. CDR1 is MNHEY, CDR2 SMNVEV, per germline (reference sequence). For the CDR3, the DNA is TGTGCCAGCAGAAGGGCCTCGACAGATACGCAGTATTTT. Amino acids: CASRRASTDTQYF.

A few counts support this clonotype. The gene calls are TRBV30 and TRBJ2-1; possible D gene TRBD2, 5 bases. The CDR3 runs to 17 residues. The germline gives CDR1 GTSNPN, CDR2 SVGIG (reference sequence). V was shortened by 3 bases and J by 0 bases, with 18 bases between the two germline ends. The CDR3 loop reads CAWRPPPGVSSYNEQFF. The CDR3 nucleotides read TGTGCCTGGAGACCCCCACCCGGGGTGAGCTCCTACAATGAGCAGTTCTTC.

The V gene is TRBV21-1, the J gene TRBJ2-1; the table assigns TRBD1, which was not confirmed against the DNA. TRBV21-1 is a pseudogene segment. This CDR3 has 13 amino acids. The CDR3 bases are TGTGCCAGCAGCAAAAAACAGGGCAATGAGCAGTTCTTC. This translates into CASSKKQGNEQFF.

In this sample, this clonotype turned up a few times. The chain couples TRBV10-3 to TRBJ1-5; perhaps TRBD1 as D (5 bases). Per germline, CDR1 ENHRY and CDR2 SYGVKD. The CDR3 is 14 amino acids. Trimming shortened V by 3 bases and J by 0 bases, and 6 bases separated the two germline ends. CDR3 amino acids: CAISDRDSNQPQHF. The CDR3 region has the DNA TGTGCCATCAGTGACAGGGATAGCAATCAGCCCCAGCATTTT.

CDR3 sequence reads: CASSVGTLDSSNQPQHF. In DNA, the CDR3 is TGTGCCAGCAGCGTGGGGACTTTAGACAGTTCCAATCAGCCCCAGCATTTT. The genes are TRBV6-6 and TRBJ1-5; D perhaps matches TRBD1 (5 bases). Looked up from germline, CDR1 is MNHNY and CDR2 is SVGAGI (reference sequence). V was pared by 6 bases and J by 3 bases, with 21 bases between. The CDR3 has 17 residues.

In this sample, this clonotype turned up a few times. The rearrangement joins TRBV5-6 to TRBJ2-5; D may be TRBD1 (5 bases). Germline CDR1 is SGHDT and CDR2 is YYEEEE. The CDR3 is 15 residues long. With 0 bases removed from V and 5 bases from J, the gap between germline ends came to 14 bases. The CDR3 nucleotides are TGTGCCAGCAGCTTGGCCAGGGCGCCGAGGGAGACCCAGTACTTC. Protein: CASSLARAPRETQYF. The variable domain in full, completed from reference TRBV5-6 and TRBJ2-5, reads DAGVTQSPTHLIKTRGQQVTLRCSPKSGHDTVSWYQQALGQGPQFIFQYYEEEERQRGNFPDRFSGHQFPNYSSELNVNALLLGDSALYLCASSLARAPRETQYFGPGTRLLVL.

Details on this clonotype: At one of its ends the junction is not consistent with the germline gene, which may arise from a read error. In nucleotides, the CDR3 is TGTGCTAGCAGCTTGGGGGAGGCCGGGGAGCTGTTTTTT. As protein: CASSLGEAGELFF. The chain carries TRBV7-7 and TRBJ2-2, with D maybe TRBD2 (6 bases). Germline CDR1 reads SSHAT; CDR2 reads FNYEAQ (reference sequence). The CDR3 has 13 residues. Using reference TRBV7-7 and TRBJ2-2 for the parts outside the CDR3, the full variable domain is GAGVSQSPRYKVTKRGQDVTLRCDPISSHATLYWYQQALGQGPEFLTYFNYEAQPDKSGLPSDRFSAERPEGSISTLTIQRTEQRDSAMYRCASSLGEAGELFFGEGSRLTVL.

This clonotype came up a few times. CDR3 region: CSARPGTGLNEQYV. Here the CDR3 DNA reads TGCAGTGCTAGACCGGGGACAGGGCTCAACGAGCAGTACGTC. The chain joins TRBV20-1 to TRBJ2-7, with TRBD1 matching over 9 bases. The CDR3 is 14 residues long. Losses at the gene ends were 2 bases for V and 5 bases for J; bases not matched to a gene: 7. The germline CDR1 and CDR2 sequences are DFQATT and SNEGSKA (reference sequence).